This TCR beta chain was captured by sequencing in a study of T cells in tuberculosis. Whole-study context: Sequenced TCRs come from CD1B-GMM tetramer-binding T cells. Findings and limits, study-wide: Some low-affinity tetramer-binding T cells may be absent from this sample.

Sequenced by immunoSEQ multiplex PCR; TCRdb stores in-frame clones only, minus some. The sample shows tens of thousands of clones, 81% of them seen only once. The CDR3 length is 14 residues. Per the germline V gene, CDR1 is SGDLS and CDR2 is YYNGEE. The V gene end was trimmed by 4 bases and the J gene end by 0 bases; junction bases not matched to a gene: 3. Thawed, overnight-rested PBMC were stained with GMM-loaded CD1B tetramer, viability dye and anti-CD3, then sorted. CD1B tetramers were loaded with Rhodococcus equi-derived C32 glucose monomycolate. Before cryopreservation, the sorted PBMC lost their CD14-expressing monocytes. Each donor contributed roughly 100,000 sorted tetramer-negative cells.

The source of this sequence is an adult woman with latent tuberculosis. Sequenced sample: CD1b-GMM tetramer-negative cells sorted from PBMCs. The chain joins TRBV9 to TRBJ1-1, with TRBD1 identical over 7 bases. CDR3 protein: CASSPGTVNTEAFF. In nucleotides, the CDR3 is TGTGCCAGCAGCCCCGGGACAGTGAACACTGAAGCTTTCTTT.